Here is one TCR beta chain with its context. Its target is unknown. This entry is derived from a study of OX40 agonist ivuxolimab in advanced cancers. Study at large: In this cohort, patients received ivuxolimab, an agonistic anti-OX40 (CD134) antibody.

Produced via immunoSEQ multiplex PCR; TCRdb's table is partial and in-frame only. Of about 40,000 clones listed, around nine tenths are singletons. Trimming took 5 bases from V and 2 from J, leaving 10 bases between them. Per germline, CDR1 SGHDN and CDR2 FVKESK. The length of the CDR3 is 13 residues. Whole-study findings and limits: Dosing at 0.1 to 3.0 mg/kg was accompanied by clonal expansion of CD4+ and CD8+ blood T cells by week 6.

Specimen: CD4+ or CD8+ T cells sorted from blood, collected in a trial of the OX40 agonist ivuxolimab. This clonotype was sampled from an adult with an advanced solid tumor such as melanoma, head and neck, liver or kidney cancer. The chain recombines TRBV14 with TRBJ2-7; perhaps TRBD1 as D (6 bases). The CDR3 region is CASSWTATYEQYF. DNA for the CDR3: TGTGCCAGCAGCTGGACAGCTACCTACGAGCAGTACTTC.